This T cell receptor (beta chain) came from a study of T-cell reconstitution after alpha-beta-depleted transplantation in children. Overall study findings and caveats: The origin of alpha-beta T cells about two months after transplant was reportedly several hundred expanded graft clones. Surviving recipient T cells and intrathymic progenitors accounted for some patients' high TCRbeta diversity at day 60. At one year after transplant, newly produced T cells mostly accounted for T-cell counts and diversity.

Molecular barcoding with unique molecular identifiers was used for the TCRbeta library. MiXCR, applied by TCRdb to the PCR reads, yields one record per CDR3 protein. The sample lists around 500,000 distinct CDR3 sequences, roughly 24% occurring once. This clonotype showed up just a few times. Its antigen is not known. The sample here was PBMCs, mostly from graft donor cells, taken 360 days after TCRalphabeta/CD19-depleted stem cell transplant. The clonotype originates from a boy under three years old who had a stem cell transplant for acute myeloid leukemia, so the T cells may come from the graft donor.

CDR3 in amino acids: CSARDHWGTEPSYEQYF. CDR3 DNA sequence: TGCAGTGCTAGAGATCATTGGGGGACTGAGCCTTCCTACGAGCAGTACTTC. The chain has TRBV20-1 and TRBJ2-7; TRBD2 might be the D (6 bases). This CDR3 has 17 amino acids. Between the trimmed V and J ends, which lost 0 bases and 1 base, there was a span of 19 bases. Germline CDR1 and CDR2: DFQATT and SNEGSKA (reference sequence).